Listed below are T cell receptor beta chains from one sample, sequenced in a study of T-cell reconstitution after alpha-beta-depleted transplantation in children. TCRdb used MiXCR to reprocess the PCR reads, holding one entry per CDR3 protein. The sample shows around 340,000 distinct CDR3 sequences, approximately 12% of them seen only once. Source: PBMCs, taken from the stem cell graft. The receptors derive from a human donor who donated a stem cell graft to a child with Fanconi anemia. Both conserved end residues are part of each CDR3. The D gene is left open where the match is weak. Rows give clone size only sometimes, using once, few, many, or a class for an expanded clone.

v_call	j_call	clone_size	d_call	cdr3_nt	cdr3_aa
TRBV6-2/TRBV6-3	TRBJ1-5	few	-	TGTGCCAGCAGTGGTTTCGGGGCCCGGGTCGAGCATTTT	CASSGFGARVEHF
TRBV7-2	TRBJ2-1	few	-	TGTGCCAGCAGCTTAAGCAGTTCGGGTATCGATGAGCAGTTCTTC	CASSLSSSGIDEQFF
TRBV2	TRBJ1-1	-	-	TGTGCCAGCACTCTGGGAGGGCGGGACACTGAAGCTTTCTTT	CASTLGGRDTEAFF
TRBV6-5	TRBJ1-1	-	-	TGTGCCAGCAGTTATTTATGGCTGAACACTGAAGCTTTCTTT	CASSYLWLNTEAFF
TRBV7-2	TRBJ2-7	-	-	TGTGCCAGCAGCTTAGCGGCTAGAGGCGAGCAGTACTTC	CASSLAARGEQYF
TRBV3-1	TRBJ2-1	few	TRBD2	TGTGCCAGCAGCCAACTTAGCGGGGGGAGCTCCTACAATGAGCAGTTCTTC	CASSQLSGGSSYNEQFF
TRBV2	TRBJ1-1	few	TRBD1	TGTGCCAGCACCCGGGATAGGACAGGGACTGAAGCTTTCTTT	CASTRDRTGTEAFF
TRBV6-2/TRBV6-3	TRBJ2-5	-	-	TGTGCCAGCAGTTACTCAGTAATCCAAGAGACCCAGTACTTC	CASSYSVIQETQYF
TRBV12-3/TRBV12-4	TRBJ1-6	many	-	TGTGCCAGCAGACTAGGACAGTATAATTCACCCCTCCACTTT	CASRLGQYNSPLHF
TRBV4-3	TRBJ2-1	few	-	TGCGCCAGCAGCCAAGAGCTCTTC	CASSQELF
TRBV20-1	TRBJ2-3	many	-	TGCAGTGCTAGTCGAGTTGGTCGGCCAGATACGCAGTATTTT	CSASRVGRPDTQYF
TRBV10-3	TRBJ1-3	many	TRBD1	TGTGCCATCAACTCCGACAGGGGGGACACCATATATTTT	CAINSDRGDTIYF
TRBV14	TRBJ1-1	many	-	TGTGCCAGCAGCCAAGTCTACGGGGGAACTGAAGCTTTCTTT	CASSQVYGGTEAFF
TRBV12-5	TRBJ2-5	many	-	TGTGCTAGTGGGCCCGGAGACGTGGGAGTTGAGACCCAGTACTTC	CASGPGDVGVETQYF
TRBV12-3/TRBV12-4	TRBJ1-2	few	-	TGTGCCAGCAGTCAGAAGGGGGGAAGTGGCTACACCTTC	CASSQKGGSGYTF
TRBV25-1	TRBJ2-2	few	-	TGTGCCAGCAGTGGCCTGGGGGAGCTGTTTTTT	CASSGLGELFF
TRBV5-1	TRBJ2-2	many	-	TGCGCCAGCAGCTTGTCAGGGATAGAAACCGGGGAGCTGTTTTTT	CASSLSGIETGELFF
TRBV29-1	TRBJ2-2	few	-	TGCAGCTTCAGGACCGGGAACACCGGGGAGCTGTTTTTT	CSFRTGNTGELFF
TRBV10-3	TRBJ2-2	few	-	TGTGCCATCAGTGAGTCGAAAACCGGGGAGCTGTTTTTT	CAISESKTGELFF